These 7 T cell receptor beta chains came from one sample sequenced in a study of blood T cell repertoires in COVID-19. Sequenced by immunoSEQ multiplex PCR; TCRdb stores in-frame clones only, minus some. The profile shows 95,000 to 150,000 clones, 81% of them singletons. Sequenced input: peripheral blood. The receptors here all came from a man aged 25 to 40 with COVID-19, enrolled during active disease.

The V gene is TRBV27, the J gene TRBJ1-2; 8 bases align to TRBD1. Germline values: CDR1 MNHEY, CDR2 SMNVEV (reference sequence). This CDR3 has 15 residues. V gave up 7 bases and J gave up 7 bases; unmatched junction bases: 14. The chain's CDR3 is CASTTGGPLGAGYTF. The CDR3 nucleotides are TGTGCCAGCACCACAGGGGGGCCCCTCGGGGCTGGCTACACCTTC.

The rearrangement joins TRBV4-2 to TRBJ2-7, with D maybe TRBD2 (6 bases). Germline CDR1 LGHNA, CDR2 YNFKEQ. The CDR3 runs 15 residues. The V gene lost 2 bases and the J gene lost 0 bases, with 11 bases spanning the gap. CDR3 sequence (DNA): TGTGCCAGCAGCCAACACCGCGGGGCCTCCTACGAGCAGTACTTC. It encodes CASSQHRGASYEQYF.

This chain joins TRBV27 and TRBJ2-1; 7 bases map to TRBD2. The J segment lost 4 bases and the V segment lost 6 bases, leaving 9 bases of the junction unmatched. CDR3 length: 15 residues. The germline gives CDR1 MNHEY, CDR2 SMNVEV (reference sequence). CDR3 in amino acids: CASRPLSGLYNEQFF. CDR3 nucleotides: TGTGCCAGCAGACCGCTTAGCGGGCTGTACAATGAGCAGTTCTTC.

The gene calls are TRBV3-1 (or the pseudogene TRBV3-2) and TRBJ1-4, with 7 positions matching TRBD1. V trimming: 2 bases; J trimming: 7 bases; junction bases outside the gene matches: 7. CDR1 is LGHDT and CDR2 is YNNKEL in the germline V gene (reference sequence). The CDR3 has 15 residues. CDR3 region: CASSQLARGFEKLFF. DNA of the CDR3: TGTGCCAGCAGCCAATTAGCCAGGGGGTTTGAAAAACTGTTTTTT.

The V gene is TRBV6-5, the J gene TRBJ2-2, with TRBD2 as a possible D gene (6 bases). The germline V gene has CDR1 MNHEY and CDR2 SVGAGI. This CDR3 region has 16 residues. Trimming pared 0 bases from V and 6 bases from J, leaving 14 bases between. CDR3 sequence: CASSYSTAGGAGELFF. For the CDR3, the DNA is TGTGCCAGCAGTTACTCGACAGCGGGTGGTGCCGGGGAGCTGTTTTTT.

About this clone: The limits of the CDR3 on the DNA are not certain, so only TCRdb's listed CDR3 is given. This chain joins TRBV28 and TRBJ1-6; TRBD1, the D gene given by the table, was not confirmed from the DNA. CDR1 and CDR2 from the germline V gene are MDHEN and SYDVKM. The CDR3 is 13 amino acids in total, end residues counted. This CDR3 is CASSLSWGTGATF.

The table lists this clone with a few counts. The genes are TRBV19 and TRBJ1-1; 8 nucleotides line up with TRBD1. V gave up 8 bases and J gave up 6 bases; unmatched junction bases: 8. The CDR3 spans 13 residues. Germline CDR1 is LNHDA and CDR2 is SQIVND (reference sequence). DNA of the CDR3: TGTGCCAGTGAGAACAGGGGGAAGGCTGAAGCTTTCTTT. Translation: CASENRGKAEAFF.